One T cell receptor beta chain is described in this entry. Relative to the germline gene, one junction end is altered; a read error may explain this. TCRdb's copy holds only in-frame clones and misses some; the assay was immunoSEQ multiplex PCR. This sample has about 170,000 clones, with 80% to 95% found just once. The sample comes from a study of blood T cell repertoires in COVID-19. About the research overall: The United States, Italy and Spain provided the acute and convalescent COVID-19 samples.

This CDR3 region has 10 residues. Germline V lookup: CDR1 SGHNT, CDR2 YENEEA. The chain links TRBV11-3 to TRBJ1-1, with D hard to call. Sequencing was carried out using peripheral blood. The TCR originated in a man aged 30 to 45 with COVID-19, enrolled during active disease. The chain's CDR3 is CASTPRRAVF. Written as DNA, the CDR3 is TGTGCCAGCACCCCCCGTCGTGCGGTCTTT.